A selection of T cell receptor beta chains follows, all from one sample in a study of regulatory T cells in long-lasting Graves disease. TCRdb reprocessed the multiplex PCR reads with MiXCR, giving one entry per CDR3 protein. This sample has about 440,000 distinct CDR3 sequences, with more than 13% found just once. Separately, the same data were catalogued under a study of T cells in Graves' hyperthyroidism and ophthalmopathy.

The sample was peripheral blood mononuclear cells (PBMCs), taken at new diagnosis, from a patient treated with antithyroid drugs. All receptors derive from a woman aged 25 to 39 with Graves disease. Each CDR3 is given with its conserved first and last residue. The order of the fields is D gene, J gene, clone size, V gene, CDR3 DNA, CDR3 protein. D genes are given only for firm matches. Clone size is not always given. Where it is, it says once, few, many or a class for expanded clones.

-,TRBJ2-3,-,TRBV2,TGTGCCAGCAGGAGACTTACGGATACGCAGTATTTT,CASRRLTDTQYF
-,TRBJ2-3,-,TRBV4-1,TGCGCCAGCAGCCTCAGCGGGTTAGAAGATACGCAGTATTTT,CASSLSGLEDTQYF
TRBD2,TRBJ2-3,-,TRBV12-3/TRBV12-4,TGTGCCAGCACCTTAGCGGGAGGGGCAAATACGCAGTATTTT,CASTLAGGANTQYF
TRBD2,TRBJ2-1,many,TRBV7-9,TGTGCCAGCAGCTCACCACGCGGGCCTTCGGCGGGAGTCCGCGAGCAGTTCTTC,CASSSPRGPSAGVREQFF
-,TRBJ1-2,few,TRBV10-3,TGTGCCATACAGACGAGGGCAAACTATGGCTACACCTTC,CAIQTRANYGYTF
-,TRBJ2-7,many,TRBV9,TGTGCCAGCAGCGTCGGTCCAGGTGGCTCCTACGAGCAGTACTTC,CASSVGPGGSYEQYF
-,TRBJ1-6,many,TRBV13,TGTGCCAGCAGCTTAGGCCGGCAGCGAGGCGATAATTCACCCCTCCACTTT,CASSLGRQRGDNSPLHF
TRBD1,TRBJ1-2,-,TRBV20-1,TGCAGTGCTAGAGATGACAGGGGCTATGGCTACACCTTC,CSARDDRGYGYTF
-,TRBJ2-7,-,TRBV27,TGTGCCAGCAGTTTATCCCGGGACGGGGGACGGCATCAGTACTTC,CASSLSRDGGRHQYF
TRBD1,TRBJ1-5,few,TRBV6-2/TRBV6-3,TGTGCCAGTACTGACAGGGGGGGTCAGCCCCAGCATTTT,CASTDRGGQPQHF
TRBD2,TRBJ2-7,many,TRBV27,TGTGCCAGCAGTCTTACACGGGACTACTCCTACGAGCAGTACTTC,CASSLTRDYSYEQYF
-,TRBJ2-1,many,TRBV27,TGTGCCAGCAGTTTGAGTGTCTCCTACAATGAGCAGTTCTTC,CASSLSVSYNEQFF
TRBD1,TRBJ1-2,few,TRBV24-1,TGTGCCACCAGTGATCCCGGACAGGGTTCGTATGGCTACACCTTC,CATSDPGQGSYGYTF
-,TRBJ1-5,-,TRBV6-1,TGTGCCAGCAGCCCGAAGAGCTATAGCAATCAGCCCCAGCATTTT,CASSPKSYSNQPQHF
-,TRBJ2-3,few,TRBV9,TGTGCCAGCAGCGTAGCGGTTAGCACAGATACGCAGTATTTT,CASSVAVSTDTQYF
-,TRBJ1-1,many,TRBV12-3/TRBV12-4,TGTGCCAGCAGACGACAAGGCCTTAACCCTGAAGCTTTCTTT,CASRRQGLNPEAFF
-,TRBJ1-5,few,TRBV2,TGTGCCAGCAGTGACCGGGGGGGCGGGGGACAGCCCCAGCATTTT,CASSDRGGGGQPQHF
-,TRBJ2-3,many,TRBV7-9,TGTGCCAGCAACGGGCCCGGGGGCACAGATACGCAGTATTTT,CASNGPGGTDTQYF
-,TRBJ2-3,few,TRBV3-1,TGTGCCAGCAGCCAAGATGTTGGAAGAACAGATACGCAGTATTTT,CASSQDVGRTDTQYF
TRBD2,TRBJ2-1,few,TRBV18,TGTGCCAGCTCACCTCGGTCGGGCGGGAGCGGTGAGCAGTTCTTC,CASSPRSGGSGEQFF
-,TRBJ2-1,few,TRBV6-4,TGTGCCAGCAGTGTGGACTATTACAATGAGCAGTTCTTC,CASSVDYYNEQFF
-,TRBJ1-5,few,TRBV16,TGTGCCAGCAGCCAATCAATTGAGGGCGACAATCAGCCCCAGCATTTT,CASSQSIEGDNQPQHF
-,TRBJ2-7,many,TRBV20-1,TGCAGTGCTAGACCTCCCGGGTTGGGCCAAAGGTCCTACGAGCAGTACTTC,CSARPPGLGQRSYEQYF
-,TRBJ2-1,many,TRBV12-3/TRBV12-4,TGTGCCAGCAGTTTAGGGACTACTCACAATGAGCAGTTCTTC,CASSLGTTHNEQFF
TRBD2,TRBJ2-1,-,TRBV10-2,TGCGCCAGCAGTGAGACGCGTCTAGCGGGAGCTGGGGATGAGCAGTTCTTC,CASSETRLAGAGDEQFF
-,TRBJ2-7,many,TRBV11-2,TGTGCCAGCAGCTTACTTAGGGGGGCGGCCTACGAGCAGTACTTC,CASSLLRGAAYEQYF
-,TRBJ1-5,few,TRBV15,TGTGCCACCAGCAGGGTTAGCAATCAGCCCCAGCATTTT,CATSRVSNQPQHF
TRBD2,TRBJ2-3,many,TRBV6-1,TGTGCCAGCAACGTCTACGCGGGAGGGCCGCCAGATACGCAGTATTTT,CASNVYAGGPPDTQYF
-,TRBJ2-3,many,TRBV5-1,TGCGCCAGCAGCTTGGAGCCCATACGGGATACGCAGTATTTT,CASSLEPIRDTQYF
-,TRBJ1-2,few,TRBV20-1,TGCAGTGCTAGAGGGGAGTACTATGGCTACACCTTC,CSARGEYYGYTF
TRBD2,TRBJ2-3,-,TRBV5-1,TGCGCCAGCACTATACCGACTAGCGGTACGCAGTATTTT,CASTIPTSGTQYF
-,TRBJ1-3,many,TRBV20-1,TGCAGTGCTAGTCGGTCTGGAAACACCATATATTTT,CSASRSGNTIYF
TRBD1,TRBJ2-2,-,TRBV4-1,TGCGCCAGCAGCCCGACCGGGACAGGGAGGACCGGGGAGCTGTTTTTT,CASSPTGTGRTGELFF
TRBD2,TRBJ2-3,many,TRBV20-1,TGCAGTGCCCTTACCTCTAGCGGGAGGGCTTACCTGACAGATACGCAGTATTTT,CSALTSSGRAYLTDTQYF
TRBD1,TRBJ2-3,many,TRBV15,TGTGCCACCAGCGGGCCCGGACAGGACGGCACAGATACGCAGTATTTT,CATSGPGQDGTDTQYF
-,TRBJ2-3,few,TRBV20-1,TGCAGTGCTAGGTGGAGCACAGATACGCAGTATTTT,CSARWSTDTQYF
-,TRBJ2-6,many,TRBV2,TGTGCCAGCGGCGTACCGACACCTCAGGCCAACGTCCTGACTTTC,CASGVPTPQANVLTF
TRBD2,TRBJ2-1,few,TRBV9,TGTGCCAGCAGCGTAGTGAGCGGGAGTAGAAATGAGCAGTTCTTC,CASSVVSGSRNEQFF
-,TRBJ1-2,many,TRBV30,TGTGCCTGGAGTGTAGGTAGGGGCTACACCTTC,CAWSVGRGYTF
-,TRBJ2-3,many,TRBV29-1,TGCAGCGTTGGTGCCCGGCTCCGCACAGATACGCAGTATTTT,CSVGARLRTDTQYF
TRBD1,TRBJ2-2,many,TRBV20-1,TGCAGTGCTCCCTCGGACAGGTTAAACACCGGGGAGCTGTTTTTT,CSAPSDRLNTGELFF
TRBD1,TRBJ2-5,-,TRBV7-2,TGTGCCAGCAGCTTAACCAGGGGGCTAAACCAAGAGACCCAGTACTTC,CASSLTRGLNQETQYF
TRBD2,TRBJ2-3,many,TRBV2,TGTGCCAGCAGTGAACAACCGGGACTAGCGAACCTTTTTACGGGCACAGATACGCAGTATTTT,CASSEQPGLANLFTGTDTQYF
-,TRBJ1-6,-,TRBV10-1,TGCGCCAGCAGTACAGGGTTGGAATCACCCCTCCACTTT,CASSTGLESPLHF
-,TRBJ1-1,many,TRBV2,TGTGCCAGTACGGGGGACACTGAAGCTTTCTTT,CASTGDTEAFF
-,TRBJ2-5,many,TRBV30,TGTGCCTGGAGTGTAGGCCAGGGGTACGAGACCCAGTACTTC,CAWSVGQGYETQYF
-,TRBJ2-7,once,TRBV27,TGTGCCAGCAGTCCCCAGGCCGCGGCTCGCGAGCAGTACTTC,CASSPQAAAREQYF
TRBD1,TRBJ1-5,many,TRBV18,TGTGCCAGCTCACCGCCCTCTGGGCAGGGGGGCCAGCCCCAGCATTTT,CASSPPSGQGGQPQHF
TRBD2,TRBJ2-7,once,TRBV27,TGTGCCAGCAGGAAAGCGGGAGTTTACGAGCAGTACTTC,CASRKAGVYEQYF
TRBD2,TRBJ2-2,many,TRBV20-1,TGCAGTGCTAGTTCCAGCGGGAGTCCGGCCGGGGAGCTGTTTTTT,CSASSSGSPAGELFF